Ten or more counts support the clone carrying this T cell receptor beta chain. This record belongs to a study of low-dose radiotherapy and immunotherapy resistance in tumors. Covering alpha and beta chains, TRAV- and TRBV-specific primers were used for the first-strand cDNA. TCRs were amplified for approximately 21 PCR cycles with a constant-region primer and V-primer adapter. It was by in vitro transcription that isolated mRNA was amplified. TCRdb reanalysed the reads using MiXCR and keeps one entry per CDR3 protein. The table has tens of thousands of distinct CDR3 sequences, roughly a tenth seen once. Trimming stripped 5 bases from V and 6 bases from J, with 20 bases between. The CDR3 consists of 16 residues. Germline V gives CDR1 SEHNR, CDR2 FQNEAQ (reference sequence). Time point indicated: before trial treatment. Administered to the donors were nivolumab, ipilimumab, aspirin, low-dose cyclophosphamide and low-dose radiotherapy.

This sequence joins TRBV7-9 and TRBJ2-1, with D possibly called TRBD1 or TRBD2 (5 bases each). Material: PBMCs, obtained before treatment. The TCR sequence derives from a male donor with prostate cancer. The CDR3 DNA reads as TGTGCCAGCAGCCCCCCTTTGGGGGTAGGGGTCAATGAGCAGTTCTTC. Residues: CASSPPLGVGVNEQFF.